This T cell receptor (beta chain) was observed in a study of cytomegalovirus exposure and HLA in healthy donors. The study's findings and limits: It was confirmed in vitro that a few of the CMV-associated chains were specific for CMV antigens. Association with HLA alleles at 0.05 false discovery rate was found for some 18,000 TCR beta sequences in a later analysis. More clonal expansion characterized HLA-associated TCR beta chains than equally common others in a later analysis.

In germline, CDR1 is SGDLS, CDR2 YYNGEE. The CDR3 is 15 residues long. Trimming took 1 base from V and 2 from J; bases not matched to a gene: 4. For this clone: What it binds is unknown.

PCR employed 60 Vbeta and 13 Jbeta primers. Only in-frame clones appear in the TCRdb table, and some are missing; sequencing was by immunoSEQ multiplex PCR. The profile shows about 160,000 clones, around 83% of them singletons. The chain combines TRBV9 with TRBJ2-5, with 8 bases aligning to TRBD1. The specimen sequenced was PBMCs. The clonotype was recovered from a male donor in good health and CMV-seropositive. CDR3 in amino acids: CASSVWTGKQETQYF. CDR3 nucleotide sequence: TGTGCCAGCAGCGTATGGACAGGGAAACAAGAGACCCAGTACTTC.